This T cell receptor beta chain originates from a study of cytomegalovirus exposure and HLA in healthy donors. As concerns this clone: Its antigen is unidentified.

The PCR had 60 Vbeta and 13 Jbeta primers. Assay used: immunoSEQ multiplex PCR; TCRdb lists only in-frame clones, some missing. The sample carries 90,000 or so clones, roughly 78% recorded once. The germline V gene has CDR1 MDHEN and CDR2 SYDVKM. This CDR3 contains 16 residues. The V and J ends lost 4 bases and 3 bases respectively, with 18 bases between them. Whole-study findings and limits: Prior analysis indicated that the majority of TCR beta V segments exhibited productivity approximately 90% or approximately 30% of the time. In a later analysis, TCR beta V- and J-gene trimming showed a link to a missense DCLRE1C variant.

Material for sequencing was PBMCs. The clonotype was recovered from a male donor in good health and CMV-seropositive. The V and J genes are TRBV28 and TRBJ2-5, with D possibly being TRBD2 (6 bases). CDR3 coding DNA: TGTGCCAGCAGTTCAGCCGGGACTGGGGGAGAAGAGACCCAGTACTTC. Encoded protein: CASSSAGTGGEETQYF.